The 2 T cell receptor beta chains below come from one sample, sequenced in a study of blood T cell repertoires in COVID-19. Sequenced by immunoSEQ multiplex PCR; TCRdb stores in-frame clones only, minus some. The sample holds 180,000 or so clones, around 87% seen once. The sample was peripheral blood. The receptors derive from a man aged 35 to 55 with active or convalescent COVID-19.

This chain links TRBV3-1 (or the pseudogene TRBV3-2) with TRBJ2-4; D gene unclear. The CDR3 spans 12 residues. Trimming stripped 3 bases from V and 7 bases from J, with 7 bases between. The germline gives CDR1 LGHDT, CDR2 YNNKEL (reference sequence). In DNA, the CDR3 is TGTGCCAGCAGCCATACTCCGAACATTCAGTACTTC. Translated, it gives CASSHTPNIQYF.

This clone was counted a few times. The chain employs TRBV9 and TRBJ2-5; maybe TRBD1 (5 bases). Germline loops: CDR1 SGDLS, CDR2 YYNGEE. Trimming took 0 bases from V and 5 from J, leaving 11 bases between them. The CDR3 totals 14 residues. CDR3 residues: CASSVDPRAETQYF. As DNA, the CDR3 is TGTGCCAGCAGCGTAGATCCCAGGGCCGAGACCCAGTACTTC.